These T cell receptor beta chains were read from a single sample in a study of cytotoxic CD8 clonotypes in ibrutinib-treated CLL. Using immunoSEQ multiplex PCR, the repertoire was profiled, and TCRdb retains in-frame clones only, with some absent. The data hold about 120,000 clones, with approximately 58% observed a single time. Sequencing was performed on PBMCs, taken after 24 months of ibrutinib treatment. These receptors were obtained from a human donor with chronic lymphocytic leukemia. Each CDR3 is given with its conserved first and last residue. A D gene is named only where the DNA matches it firmly. Size tells how often a clone was seen (once, few, many) or the class of an expanded clone, and some rows leave it out.

abundance,j_gene,v_gene,d_gene,CDR3nt,CDR3aa
NA,TRBJ1-1,TRBV6-5,NA,TGTGCCAGCAGACCGGTCCTGAACACTGAAGCTTTCTTT,CASRPVLNTEAFF
NA,TRBJ2-7,TRBV15,NA,TGTGCCACCAGCAGGGATAAACAGAGTTACGAGCAGTACTTC,CATSRDKQSYEQYF
NA,TRBJ1-1,TRBV25-1,TRBD1,TGTGCCAGCACGTCGAGACAGGGAGTAGGAGCTTTCTTT,CASTSRQGVGAFF
NA,TRBJ2-7,TRBV2,NA,TGTGCCAGCAGTGACCCCCGAGTCGGGGAGCAGTACTTC,CASSDPRVGEQYF
NA,TRBJ1-5,TRBV5-1,NA,TGCGCCAGCAGCTTGTCGGGGGCTGGCAATCAGCCCCAGCATTTT,CASSLSGAGNQPQHF
NA,TRBJ2-3,TRBV9,TRBD2,TGTGCCAGCAGCGTACGGACTAGCGGGGGGGCCGGCACAGATACGCAGTATTTT,CASSVRTSGGAGTDTQYF
few,TRBJ2-6,TRBV5-1,NA,TGCGCCAGCAGCTTGGAGCCGGGGGCGTCTGGGGCCAACGTCCTGACTTTC,CASSLEPGASGANVLTF
NA,TRBJ2-2,TRBV14,NA,TGTGCCAGCAGCCCCTTCGGGACCGGGGAGCTGTTTTTT,CASSPFGTGELFF
NA,TRBJ1-6,TRBV6-6,NA,TGTGCCAGCAGCCACCGCCGGGAGGATAATTCACCCCTCCACTTT,CASSHRREDNSPLHF
NA,TRBJ2-7,TRBV7-6,TRBD1,TGTGCCAGCAGCAGACAGGGTTTAGGGGCTTACGAGCAGTACTTC,CASSRQGLGAYEQYF
NA,TRBJ1-4,TRBV7-9,NA,TGTGCCAGCAGCCAGGGGAAGGGCAACGAAAAACTGTTTTTT,CASSQGKGNEKLFF
few,TRBJ2-7,TRBV7-9,TRBD1,TGTGCCAGCAGCTTATTCTCCGGACAGGGGGGTCGCGAGCAGTACTTC,CASSLFSGQGGREQYF
NA,TRBJ2-7,TRBV5-4,TRBD1,TGTGCCAGCGGCCGGGACAGAACCTACGAGCAGTACTTC,CASGRDRTYEQYF
NA,TRBJ2-3,TRBV5-8,NA,TGTGCCAGCAGCCCCCAGGTGTCTCGCACAGATACGCAGTATTTT,CASSPQVSRTDTQYF
NA,TRBJ2-1,TRBV18,NA,TGTGCCAGCTCACCACCGCTGAGAGGGAGCTCCTACAATGAGCAGTTCTTC,CASSPPLRGSSYNEQFF
few,TRBJ1-1,TRBV30,NA,TGTGCCTGGAGGTGGGGGATAACTGAAGCTTTCTTT,CAWRWGITEAFF
few,TRBJ1-1,TRBV19,TRBD1,TGTGCCAGTAGACCACCTCCGGGACAGGGGGCCACTGAAGCTTTCTTT,CASRPPPGQGATEAFF
few,TRBJ1-1,TRBV18,NA,TGTGCCAGCTCACACAGACAGGAGCGAGGTGAAGCTTTCTTT,CASSHRQERGEAFF
NA,TRBJ2-3,TRBV5-1,NA,TGCGCCAGCAGCCCCGAGAGCAGCACAGATACGCAGTATTTT,CASSPESSTDTQYF
NA,TRBJ2-5,TRBV25-1,NA,TGTGCCACCCGTGGGCAGCCCCAAGAGACCCAGTACTTC,CATRGQPQETQYF
NA,TRBJ1-1,TRBV5-6,TRBD1,TGTGCCAGCAGCTTGCAGACAGGGTGGAACACTGAAGCTTTCTTT,CASSLQTGWNTEAFF
few,TRBJ2-3,TRBV7-3,TRBD1,TGTGCCAGCAGCTCGGACAGGGGATTGTCAGATACGCAGTATTTT,CASSSDRGLSDTQYF
NA,TRBJ2-3,TRBV6-4,NA,TGTGCCAGCAGTACCAGGGGGGGAACAGATACGCAGTATTTT,CASSTRGGTDTQYF
NA,TRBJ1-5,TRBV6-6,NA,TGTGCCAGCAGTGCCCGTGGAGCGTCTCAGCCCCAGCATTTT,CASSARGASQPQHF
NA,TRBJ2-7,TRBV20-1,TRBD1,TGCAGTGGCCGGGACAGAAACGAGCAGTACTTC,CSGRDRNEQYF
NA,TRBJ2-5,TRBV27,TRBD1,TGTGCCAGCACTGGACAGGGGGCTTCCAAAGAGACCCAGTACTTC,CASTGQGASKETQYF
NA,TRBJ2-3,TRBV6-6,NA,TGTGCCAGCAGTTACCTGTCCAGTTCAGATACGCAGTATTTT,CASSYLSSSDTQYF
few,TRBJ2-5,TRBV5-1,NA,TGCGCCACCCAGGCCGGAGGTGGGGGGGAGACCCAGTACTTC,CATQAGGGGETQYF
few,TRBJ1-1,TRBV30,NA,TGTGCCTGGGACAGGATGAACACTGAAGCTTTCTTT,CAWDRMNTEAFF
NA,TRBJ2-1,TRBV5-6,NA,TGTGCCAGCAGCTTGGGCCCATTGGGCCATAATGAGCAGTTCTTC,CASSLGPLGHNEQFF
few,TRBJ2-2,TRBV7-9,TRBD2,TGTGCCAGCAGCTACAGCGGGGTCGCGAACACCGGGGAGCTGTTTTTT,CASSYSGVANTGELFF
NA,TRBJ2-7,TRBV2,TRBD2,TGTGCCAGCAGTGAAAGCCTAGCGGGGGGCCCGGCGTACTTC,CASSESLAGGPAYF
NA,TRBJ2-2,TRBV7-2,NA,TGTGCCAGCACAGTCGAGGAGGGTCTAGCCGGGGAGCTGTTTTTT,CASTVEEGLAGELFF
once,TRBJ1-5,TRBV19,TRBD1,TGTGCCAGTAGTATTCGGGACAGGGGGTCTACTAGCAATCAGCCCCAGCATTTT,CASSIRDRGSTSNQPQHF
once,TRBJ1-2,TRBV29-1,TRBD1,TGCAGCGTAGCACAGGGGGGCTACACCTTC,CSVAQGGYTF
NA,TRBJ2-5,TRBV5-4,TRBD1,TGTGCCAGCAGCTCTATTGTAACAGGGGCTGGGGGAGAGACCCAGTACTTC,CASSSIVTGAGGETQYF
NA,TRBJ2-2,TRBV29-1,NA,TGCAGCGTGTCGGGTGTTGGGACCGGGGAGCTGTTTTTT,CSVSGVGTGELFF
NA,TRBJ2-1,TRBV18,NA,TGTGCCAGCTCACCTACCGGAGGGTATAACAATGAGCAGTTCTTC,CASSPTGGYNNEQFF
few,TRBJ1-1,TRBV25-1,NA,TGTGCCAGCAGTGGACGGGGTAGAACTGAAGCTTTCTTT,CASSGRGRTEAFF
NA,TRBJ1-5,TRBV27,TRBD1,TGTGCCAGCAGGGCCAGTACAGGGGCTAGCAATCAGCCCCAGCATTTT,CASRASTGASNQPQHF